This T cell receptor beta chain appears in the sequencing data of a study of CD8 T cells in ankylosing spondylitis. Overall study findings and caveats: Disease-linked clones proved CD8+ and comparatively uncommon in peripheral blood. Matched synovial fluid from ankylosing spondylitis patients was reported to be enriched for disease-linked clones.

In its sample, this clonotype was seen many times. Antigen: not known. V was shortened by 3 bases and J by 2 bases, with 12 bases between the two germline ends. Germline CDR1 DFQATT, CDR2 SNEGSKA (reference sequence). The CDR3 covers 14 residues. Library preparation for TCR beta used quantitative 5'-RACE with molecular barcodes. TCRdb analysed the 5' RACE reads with MiXCR anew, one entry per CDR3 protein. Here the sample spans roughly 130,000 distinct CDR3 sequences, approximately 15% being singletons. The gene calls are TRBV20-1 and TRBJ2-3; no reliable D call. Material for sequencing was blood, either unsorted or a sorted T cell fraction (not recorded which). The clonotype was recovered from a female donor with ankylosing spondylitis or in good health (not recorded which). This CDR3 is CSASLETSTDTQYF. The CDR3 nucleotides are TGCAGTGCTAGTCTGGAAACCTCCACAGATACGCAGTATTTT.